Following are 11 T cell receptor beta chains from one sample sequenced in a study of Ad26.COV2.S vaccination and SARS-CoV-2 variants. Some clones are missing from TCRdb's copy, which holds only in-frame ones; the method was immunoSEQ multiplex PCR. The sample contains about 350,000 clones, about 85% of which appear only once. Indicated treatment: some 19 received Ad26.COV2.S at low or high dose, single or two shots; about 5 received placebo; per-sample allocation not given. Sampling was done on day 63 after the first vaccine or placebo injection. Sequences were derived from peripheral blood, sampled in a trial of Ad26.COV2.S vaccine versus placebo. The receptors shown here come from a person between 18 and 60 years old who received the Ad26.COV2.S COVID-19 vaccine or a placebo.

This chain uses TRBV21-1 with TRBJ2-7; the DNA was not compared with TRBD1, the D call given in the table. TRBV21-1 is tagged as a pseudogene. The CDR3 contains 18 residues. DNA of the CDR3: TGTGCCAGCAGCAAAGACGAGACTCGGAGACAGAGCTCCTACGAGCAGTACTTC. Residues: CASSKDETRRQSSYEQYF.

The V and J genes are TRBV7-2 and TRBJ2-2, with 12 bases fitting TRBD2. This CDR3 spans 16 amino acids. The germline V gene encodes CDR1 SGHTA and CDR2 FQGNSA. Trimming cost V 5 bases and J 7 bases; bases outside gene matches: 8. CDR3 sequence reads: CASSPRPSGRDGELFF. CDR3 nucleotide sequence: TGTGCCAGCAGCCCTAGGCCTAGCGGGAGGGACGGGGAGCTGTTTTTT.

This rearrangement joins TRBV28 to TRBJ1-5; D unclear. This CDR3 comprises 14 residues. Trimming removed 5 bases from V and 7 bases from J, with 15 bases in between. Germline CDR1 is MDHEN and CDR2 is SYDVKM. CDR3 protein: CASSRDWTNQPQHF. CDR3 bases: TGTGCCAGCAGTCGAGACTGGACCAACCAGCCCCAGCATTTT.

The chain combines TRBV12-3 or TRBV12-4 with TRBJ2-7; no firm D call. This CDR3 comprises 13 residues. Trimming shortened V by 10 bases and J by 4 bases, and 17 bases separated the two germline ends. The CDR3 DNA reads as TGTGCCACCGGACCCAACCAAGGATACGAGCAGTACTTC. Translated: CATGPNQGYEQYF.

The chain links TRBV5-8 to TRBJ1-4, with a possible D match to TRBD1 (5 bases). Trimming removed 4 bases from V and 0 bases from J, with 19 bases in between. Germline-derived CDR1 and CDR2 are SGHTS and YDEGEE. The CDR3 covers 18 residues. In nucleotides, the CDR3 is TGTGCCAGCAGCCCCCTCGGGGCCGTCGAAGCAACTAATGAAAAACTGTTTTTT. Translation: CASSPLGAVEATNEKLFF.

This clone has more than one count but fewer than ten. The chain joins TRBV7-9 to TRBJ2-7; 7 nucleotides agree with TRBD2. The CDR3 has 17 residues. Losses at the gene ends were 6 bases for V and 4 bases for J; bases not matched to a gene: 18. Looked up from germline, CDR1 is SEHNR and CDR2 is FQNEAQ (reference sequence). The CDR3 DNA is TGTGCCAGCAGGTCACAGGAGGCCGGGGCCGGGGGGTACGAGCAGTACTTC. It specifies CASRSQEAGAGGYEQYF. The variable domain in full, with the rest retrieved from reference TRBV7-9 and TRBJ2-7, is DTGVSQNPRHKITKRGQNVTFRCDPISEHNRLYWYRQTLGQGPEFLTYFQNEAQLEKSRLLSDRFSAERPKGSFSTLEIQRTEQGDSAMYLCASRSQEAGAGGYEQYFGPGTRLTVT.

The chain recombines TRBV9 with TRBJ2-1, with D unresolved. The CDR3 sequence is 16 residues long. The germline V gene has CDR1 SGDLS and CDR2 YYNGEE. The V and J ends lost 2 bases and 0 bases respectively, with 12 bases between them. DNA of the CDR3: TGTGCCAGCAGCGTCGTCAACCCCAGCTCCTACAATGAGCAGTTCTTC. Protein product: CASSVVNPSSYNEQFF.

The rearrangement joins TRBV7-9 to TRBJ2-5, with TRBD2 identical over 10 bases. V shed 5 bases and J 4 bases; nucleotides not matched to a gene: 4. CDR3 size: 14 residues. CDR1 is SEHNR, CDR2 FQNEAQ, per germline (reference sequence). DNA of the CDR3: TGTGCCAGCAGCCTTGGACTAGCGGTAGAGACCCAGTACTTC. It codes for CASSLGLAVETQYF.

This rearrangement joins TRBV11-2 to TRBJ2-7; possibly TRBD2 for D (5 bases). Trimming pared 0 bases from V and 4 bases from J, leaving 16 bases between. CDR1 and CDR2 (germline): SGHAT, FQNNGV. This CDR3 is built from 16 residues. CDR3 in DNA: TGTGCCAGCAGCTTAGATTCGGGGAGCCTTACTTACGAGCAGTACTTC. Translated, it gives CASSLDSGSLTYEQYF.

This clone was seen a few times. The genes are TRBV11-2 and TRBJ2-2; D gene uncertain. V was cut by 0 bases and J by 4 bases, with 3 bases left in between. Germline assignment: CDR1 SGHAT and CDR2 FQNNGV. The CDR3 is 13 residues long. CDR3 DNA: TGTGCCAGCAGCTTAGACCGCACCGGGGAGCTGTTTTTT. It is translated as CASSLDRTGELFF. The full variable domain, its missing parts supplied by reference TRBV11-2 and TRBJ2-2, is EAGVAQSPRYKIIEKRQSVAFWCNPISGHATLYWYQQILGQGPKLLIQFQNNGVVDDSQLPKDRFSAERLKGVDSTLKIQPAKLEDSAVYLCASSLDRTGELFFGEGSRLTVL.

The chain is built from TRBV9 and TRBJ2-1; 12 nucleotides match TRBD2. The ends lost 4 bases at V and 0 bases at J; junction bases unmatched: 8. The CDR3 totals 18 residues. The germline V gene encodes CDR1 SGDLS and CDR2 YYNGEE. CDR3 sequence (DNA): TGTGCCAGCAGCCAAACTAGCGGGAGGACATACTCCTACAATGAGCAGTTCTTC. Amino acids: CASSQTSGRTYSYNEQFF.